This T cell receptor (beta chain) was retrieved from a study of OX40 agonist ivuxolimab in advanced cancers. Turning to the overall study: Ivuxolimab was an agonistic, fully human IgG2 monoclonal antibody directed against OX40 (CD134), a costimulatory receptor. Intravenous ivuxolimab was administered to patients every 2 weeks at six dose levels: 0.01, 0.1, 0.3, 1.5, 3 and 10 mg/kg. Of the 50 to 55 patients in dose escalation, about 20 had hepatocellular carcinoma, some 15 had melanoma, 9 had renal cell carcinoma and 9 had head and neck cancer. A male proportion of roughly 80% and a mean age of approximately 62 years, ranging from about 20 to 80, were recorded for the dose-escalation cohort. Patients were allowed to have had prior anti-PD-1, anti-PD-L1 or anti-CTLA-4 therapy, and about 40% of the dose-escalation patients had been treated with checkpoint inhibitors. Partial responses occurred in three dose-escalation patients, of whom one had hepatocellular carcinoma and two had cutaneous melanoma. Peripheral TCRbeta sequencing was intended to test whether TCR sequence diversity was altered and clonal T-cell expansion was caused by ivuxolimab. The paper reports the monotherapy dose-escalation portion (N of about 50 patients) of the phase I ivuxolimab trial.

For sequencing of the TCRbeta CDR3 region, genomic DNA was extracted from the sorted cells. The immunoSEQ Assay was used to sequence the TCRbeta CDR3 regions. In its TCRdb copy, this immuneACCESS table keeps in-frame sequences only and misses some clones. Where compared with another copy, unresolved V genes explain less than half of these, and the others have no known cause. In this sample the table shows around 80,000 clones, roughly 86% of which occur a single time. The top ten clonotypes cover 0.99% of the sample. Based on the germline V gene, the CDR1 and CDR2 sequences are SGHRS and YFSETQ. At the junction V is shortened by 4 bases and J by 1 base, with 14 bases in between. The CDR3 runs 15 amino acids, cysteine and phenylalanine included. Solely the CDR3 DNA is kept, with 45 bases framed from the first base. Patients with autoimmune disease history or receiving systemic immunosuppression were excluded from the trial. Peripheral blood for TCR sequencing was collected from all dose cohorts at baseline, on cycle 4 day 1, and on cycle 7 day 1. The samples were taken from a phase I, first-in-human, multicenter, open-label dose-escalation trial of ivuxolimab. The trial enrolled adults with locally advanced or metastatic head and neck squamous cell, hepatocellular, melanoma or renal cell carcinoma. Before TCR sequencing, CD4+ T cells and CD8+ T cells were sorted from peripheral blood as separate populations.

Results and caveats for the whole study, not just this receptor: After ivuxolimab, CD8+ T cells had more expanded clones than CD4+ T cells on average. At doses of 0.1 to 3.0 mg/kg, clonal expansion of both CD4+ and CD8+ blood T cells was observed from baseline to week 6. Low levels of normalized T-cell clonal expansion were also shown by some nonresponding patients. Partial responders in the 0.1-3.0 mg/kg groups had among the lowest normalized peripheral clonal expansion, especially among CD8+ T cells. The antigen specificity of the peripheral T cells that underwent clonal expansion was not determined.

A remark on this clone: What this receptor recognizes is not known. No per-base quality is available; no much larger clone lies one base away.

Sequenced here: CD4+ or CD8+ T cells sorted from blood, sampled in a trial of the OX40 agonist ivuxolimab. The sequence joins TRBV5-1 to TRBJ1-1; the best D guess is TRBD1, with 5 bases matching. This TCR was sampled from an adult with an advanced solid tumor such as melanoma, head and neck, liver or kidney cancer. The bases are TGCGCCAGCAGCCCCGCGGGTCAGGGGAACACTGAAGCTTTCTTT. This is translated as CASSPAGQGNTEAFF.